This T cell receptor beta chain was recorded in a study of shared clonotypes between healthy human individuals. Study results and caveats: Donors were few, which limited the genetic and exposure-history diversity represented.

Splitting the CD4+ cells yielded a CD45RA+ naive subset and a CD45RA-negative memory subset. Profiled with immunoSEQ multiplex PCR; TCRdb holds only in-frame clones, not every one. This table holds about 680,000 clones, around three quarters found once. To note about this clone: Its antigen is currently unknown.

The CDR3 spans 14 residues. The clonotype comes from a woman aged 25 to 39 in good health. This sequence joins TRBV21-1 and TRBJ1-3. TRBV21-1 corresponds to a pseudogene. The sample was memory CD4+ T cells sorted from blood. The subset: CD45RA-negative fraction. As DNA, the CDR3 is TGTGCCAGAGGGATGGGGGGTTCGGGAAACACCATATATTTT. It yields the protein CARGMGGSGNTIYF.